This note documents a single TCR beta chain sequence. The sample is drawn from a study of T cells after yellow fever vaccination. V was pared by 2 bases and J by 1 base, with 1 base of the junction left unmatched. This CDR3 contains 14 residues. CDR1 is MNHNS, CDR2 SASEGT, per germline. Conversion of TCR transcripts into cDNA relied on 5'RACE template switching, which added a universal primer site and UMIs. Each CDR3 protein gets one entry after TCRdb re-called the 5' RACE reads with MiXCR. The table lists a few hundred thousand distinct CDR3 sequences, over 10% of them singletons, with 0.4% to 0.55% in the top ten.

This chain joins TRBV6-1 and TRBJ1-1; 7 nucleotides line up with TRBD1. This TCR derives from a man aged 25 to 40 who received the YFV17D yellow fever vaccine. Here the sequenced sample was CD4+ T cells sorted from PBMCs, taken 45 days after the yellow fever booster vaccination. The CDR3 sequence: CASSERGPNTEAFF. CDR3 DNA sequence: TGTGCCAGCAGTGAAAGGGGGCCGAACACTGAAGCTTTCTTT.